This is a list of T cell receptor beta chains from one sample in a study of identifying expanded T cells in peripheral blood. Sequenced by immunoSEQ multiplex PCR; TCRdb stores in-frame clones only, minus some. The sample lists about 58,000 clones, about four fifths seen once, with approximately 15% in the top ten. Sequenced: blood. All receptors derive from a person aged 18 to 70 in good health. Each CDR3 is given without its conserved first and last residue. The order of the fields is J gene, V gene, CDR3 protein.

>TRBJ1-1|TRBV9
ASSSDRGLVAEAF
>TRBJ2-1|TRBV7-3
ASSNGTGASYNEQF
>TRBJ1-1|TRBV27
ASSSRNTEAF
>TRBJ1-4|TRBV27
ASSSSGRGTGDEKLF
>TRBJ1-2|TRBV30
AWSTPLRGNGYT
>TRBJ1-5|TRBV30
AWSGGRQGQPQH
>TRBJ2-7|TRBV19
ASSIRRGTGVHEQY
>TRBJ2-1|TRBV19
ASSVAGGNNEQF
>TRBJ2-3|TRBV5-1
ASSLGQGRDTQY
>TRBJ2-1|TRBV7-9
ASSRGQGISYNEQF
>TRBJ2-5|TRBV19
ASSRQGAGRGQETQY
>TRBJ1-4|TRBV5-1
ASSLEGAGEKLF
>TRBJ1-1|TRBV2
ASRDSPNTEAF
>TRBJ2-1|TRBV15
ATSGEQGKQF
>TRBJ2-1|TRBV9
ASSPGQGRVQF
>TRBJ2-1|TRBV18
ASSPDTVSYNEQF
>TRBJ2-2|TRBV29-1
SVDGGGSNTGELF
>TRBJ2-7|TRBV11-3
ASSFSGGYEQY
>TRBJ1-2|TRBV6-1
ASSADRRNYGYT
>TRBJ1-4|TRBV2
ASSGTGGPTNEKLF
>TRBJ2-7|TRBV30
AWSGSWEAQYEQY
>TRBJ1-5|TRBV19
ASSIQDNQPQH